This T cell receptor beta chain was identified in a study of T-cell memory formation after mild COVID-19. General study points: Pre-infection memory carried some responding clones, suggesting that cross-reactive memory joined. Contracting CD4+ clones lay largely in CM and EM, with CD8+ ones residing in EMRA.

Trimming cost V 3 bases and J 6 bases, with 14 bases left between them. The CDR3 has 14 amino acids. CDR1 is LNHNV, CDR2 YYDKDF, per germline (reference sequence). Sample barcodes and UMIs were carried by the TCR alpha and TCR beta cDNA libraries that 5'RACE generated with constant-segment primers. One entry per CDR3 protein results from TCRdb running MiXCR on the 5' RACE reads. The data contain hundreds of thousands of distinct CDR3 sequences, under 20% of them seen just once; the ten biggest clones take up 12%. This clonotype was counted a few times. As yet, its antigen is unknown. The sequence came from an adult woman who had mild COVID-19 (a few samples of this study predate the infection). Cell type and time point are not known. The sequencing input was PBMCs or a T cell subset sorted from them (not recorded which). The chain couples TRBV15 to TRBJ1-2, with D unclear. CDR3 bases: TGTGCCACCAGCAGGGATCGGACGGCTAATGGCTACACCTTC. Translating gives CATSRDRTANGYTF.